This TCR beta chain comes out of a study of T cell responses to AZD1222 COVID-19 vaccine. With regard to this clone: What it binds is not known.

Doses given second, at about 4 or about 12 weeks, were pooled. TCRdb's table, derived via immunoSEQ multiplex PCR, lists solely in-frame clones and lacks some. The repertoire holds fewer than 200,000 clones, 70% to 90% seen once, with more than 25% in the top ten. The V and J ends lost 3 bases and 3 bases, in that order; junction bases with no gene match: 6. CDR3 length: 15 residues. Study-level findings and limits: Two doses of AZD1222 preceded a rise in Spike-specific TCR breadth and depth.

This specimen was peripheral blood, taken 28 days after the second AZD1222 dose. The receptor was derived from an adult who received the AZD1222 COVID-19 vaccine. The chain carries TRBV23-1 and TRBJ2-7; 9 nucleotides agree with TRBD2. TRBV23-1 is reported as an ORF; its role is uncertain. This chain's CDR3 is CASSHPGLAYYEQYF. The DNA of the CDR3 is TGCGCCAGCAGTCATCCGGGACTAGCCTACTACGAGCAGTACTTC.